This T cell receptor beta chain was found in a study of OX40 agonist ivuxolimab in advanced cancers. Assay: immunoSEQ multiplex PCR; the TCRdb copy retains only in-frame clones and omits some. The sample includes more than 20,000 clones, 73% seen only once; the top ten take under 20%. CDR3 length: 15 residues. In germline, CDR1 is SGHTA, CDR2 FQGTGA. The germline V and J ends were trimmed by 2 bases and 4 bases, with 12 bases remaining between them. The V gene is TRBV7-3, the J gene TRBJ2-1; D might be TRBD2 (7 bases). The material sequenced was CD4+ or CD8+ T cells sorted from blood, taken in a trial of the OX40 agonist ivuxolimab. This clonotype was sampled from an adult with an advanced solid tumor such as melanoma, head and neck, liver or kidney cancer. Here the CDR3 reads CASSLGGGPYNEQFF. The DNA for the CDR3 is TGTGCCAGCAGCTTAGGCGGGGGCCCTTACAATGAGCAGTTCTTC.